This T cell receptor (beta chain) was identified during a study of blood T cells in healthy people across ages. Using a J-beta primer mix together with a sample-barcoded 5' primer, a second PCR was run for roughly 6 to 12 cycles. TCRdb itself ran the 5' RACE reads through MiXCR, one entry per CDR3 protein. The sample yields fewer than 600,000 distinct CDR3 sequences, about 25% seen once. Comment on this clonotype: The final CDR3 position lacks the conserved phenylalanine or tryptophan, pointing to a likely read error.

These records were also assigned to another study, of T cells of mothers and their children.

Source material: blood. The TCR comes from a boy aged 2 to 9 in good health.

DNA for the CDR3: TGTGCCAGCAGTGAAAGGGGGAGGGACACTGAAGCTTTCTCT. Protein product: CASSERGRDTEAFS. This rearrangement joins TRBV6-1 to TRBJ1-1; tentative D call: TRBD1 (6 bases). Germline V CDR1 and CDR2: MNHNS, SASEGT. CDR3 size: 14 residues. Trimming took 2 bases from V and 3 from J, leaving 10 bases between them.